This TCR beta chain was obtained from a study of Ad26.COV2.S vaccination and SARS-CoV-2 variants. Study background: Ad26.COV2.S, an intramuscular injection, was given once or twice 56 days apart. Broader study findings: While placebo recipients had lower spike-specific TCR breadth, vaccine recipients had more. It is possible that the TCR breadth and depth analyses underestimated the total T cell responses. Substantial breadth was reportedly displayed by spike-specific CD8+ and CD4+ T cell responses after vaccination.

As concerns this clone: Antigen: not known.

The germline V and J ends were trimmed by 1 base and 3 bases, with 7 bases remaining between them. Germline V gene lookup returns CDR1 MGHRA and CDR2 YSYEKL. The CDR3 extends over 15 amino acids. Regarding treatment: roughly 18 received Ad26.COV2.S at low or high dose, single or two shots; about 5 received placebo; per-sample allocation not given. Sampling was performed 63 days after the first vaccine or placebo injection. Produced via immunoSEQ multiplex PCR; TCRdb's table is partial and in-frame only. Here the sample spans some 290,000 clones, around four fifths being singletons. This clonotype was obtained from a person between 18 and 60 years old who received the Ad26.COV2.S COVID-19 vaccine or a placebo. The V and J genes are TRBV4-1 and TRBJ1-6; no clear D gene. The sample consisted of peripheral blood, taken in a trial of Ad26.COV2.S vaccine versus placebo. This CDR3 reads CASSQVSHYNSPLHF. DNA for the CDR3: TGCGCCAGCAGCCAAGTTTCACACTATAATTCACCCCTCCACTTT.